Shown below are 24 T cell receptor beta chains from a single sample sequenced in a study of shared T cell receptors in the human thymus. Clones were read by immunoSEQ multiplex PCR, and TCRdb kept only the in-frame ones, dropping some. The sample yields around 730,000 clones, around 85% seen once. The sample was also reused in another study, on human thymus T cells.

The sequencing input was thymocytes. Receptors were obtained from a girl under three years old with a congenital heart defect.

This clone appeared a single time. The V gene is TRBV4-1, the J gene TRBJ1-1; weak D call: TRBD1 (6 bases). Trimming removed 1 base at V and 9 bases at J, with 15 bases between. CDR3 length equals 14 residues. The germline V gene encodes CDR1 MGHRA and CDR2 YSYEKL. CDR3 bases: TGCGCCAGCAGCCAAGGAACAGGGATCCTGAAAGCTTTCTTT. Translated, it gives CASSQGTGILKAFF.

The chain has TRBV5-6 and TRBJ2-1; TRBD2 agrees at 7 bases. Per germline, CDR1 SGHDT and CDR2 YYEEEE. The V and J ends lost 4 bases and 2 bases, in that order; junction bases with no gene match: 6. The CDR3 is made up of 15 amino acids. The CDR3 coding sequence is TGTGCCAGCAGCCAACTAGCGATTACCTACAATGAGCAGTTCTTC. Protein product: CASSQLAITYNEQFF.

This chain joins TRBV28 and TRBJ1-5; the D is unclear. The length of the CDR3 is 15 residues. The V gene lost 6 bases and the J gene lost 3 bases, with 15 bases spanning the gap. Germline-derived CDR1 and CDR2 are MDHEN and SYDVKM. CDR3 sequence reads: CASSLTRDFNQPQHF. CDR3 coding DNA: TGTGCCAGCAGCCTAACCCGGGATTTCAATCAGCCCCAGCATTTT.

This rearrangement joins TRBV18 to TRBJ1-3, with TRBD1 identical over 7 bases. The trim removed 3 bases at V and 2 bases at J, leaving 10 bases unmatched. CDR3 length: 17 residues. Germline CDR1 and CDR2: KGHSH and LQKENI. In DNA, the CDR3 is TGTGCCAGCTCACCGAAAACAGGGGAGCTACCTGGAAACACCATATATTTT. Its protein product is CASSPKTGELPGNTIYF.

V usage is TRBV27 and J usage is TRBJ1-6; D gene ambiguous. CDR1 and CDR2 from the germline V gene are MNHEY and SMNVEV (reference sequence). The CDR3 loop spans 17 amino acids. The V end was cut by 3 bases, the J end by 0 bases, with 12 bases between. CDR3 sequence: CASSFGRASSYNSPLHF. The CDR3 nucleotides are TGTGCCAGCAGTTTTGGGCGGGCGAGCTCCTATAATTCACCCCTCCACTTT.

With respect to this clone: Other nucleotide sequences from this sample produce the same CDR3. The gene calls are TRBV5-6 and TRBJ1-6; 9 bases are shared with TRBD1. Germline V gene data show CDR1 as SGHDT and CDR2 as YYEEEE. With 2 bases clipped from V and 7 bases from J, the junction kept 1 base outside the gene matches. This CDR3 comprises 14 residues. CDR3 coding DNA: TGTGCCAGCAGCTTAGGACAGGGGAATTCACCCCTCCACTTT. This translates into CASSLGQGNSPLHF.

This chain uses TRBV29-1 with TRBJ2-7, with 7 positions matching TRBD1. The V and J ends lost 4 bases and 7 bases, in that order; junction bases with no gene match: 7. CDR3 length equals 12 residues. Per the germline V gene, CDR1 is SQVTM and CDR2 is ANQGSEA. CDR3 sequence: CSVGDRLREQYF. The CDR3 nucleotides are TGCAGCGTTGGGGACAGACTACGAGAGCAGTACTTC.

The J gene is TRBJ2-3, the V gene TRBV5-1; 8 bases agree with TRBD1. The CDR3 spans 16 residues. With 4 bases clipped from V and 0 bases from J, the junction kept 7 bases outside the gene matches. In germline, CDR1 is SGHRS, CDR2 YFSETQ. The CDR3 region has the DNA TGCGCCAGCAGCCCGAGGACAGGGTCTAGCACAGATACGCAGTATTTT. Residues: CASSPRTGSSTDTQYF.

This clone was counted between two and nine times. The chain recombines TRBV7-4 with TRBJ2-5; D not resolved. This CDR3 has 13 amino acids. CDR1 and CDR2 from the germline V gene are SGHVT and SQSDAQ. The CDR3 bases are TGTTCCGGGTCGCCAAGCCATCAAGAGACCCAGTACTTC. Its protein product is CSGSPSHQETQYF.

The V call is TRBV19, the J call TRBJ1-5; 9 nucleotides line up with TRBD1. The CDR3 loop spans 17 amino acids. The germline V gene has CDR1 LNHDA and CDR2 SQIVND (reference sequence). Trimming cost V 5 bases and J 4 bases; bases outside gene matches: 12. CDR3 sequence: CASSPSPGQGLNQPQHF. CDR3 DNA: TGTGCCAGTAGTCCCTCCCCCGGACAGGGGCTAAATCAGCCCCAGCATTTT.

The rearrangement links TRBV4-1 to TRBJ1-1, with D maybe TRBD1 (5 bases). Trimming removed 3 bases from V and 4 bases from J, with 12 bases in between. There are 14 residues in the CDR3. Germline CDR1 MGHRA, CDR2 YSYEKL. The CDR3 is CASSQGGLSTEAFF. CDR3 coding DNA: TGCGCCAGCAGCCAGGGGGGTCTTAGCACTGAAGCTTTCTTT.

In DNA form, the CDR3 reads TGTGCCAGCAGTGCCTCAACAGGGAACCAAGAGACCCAGTACTTC. Residues: CASSASTGNQETQYF. The V gene is TRBV27, the J gene TRBJ2-5; D perhaps matches TRBD1 (6 bases). The CDR3 covers 15 residues. The V end lost 5 bases, the J end lost 0 bases, and 13 bases lay between the germline ends. From germline, CDR1 is MNHEY and CDR2 SMNVEV (reference sequence).

The rearrangement links TRBV12-5 to TRBJ1-2; the match to TRBD1 covers 8 bases. Germline V gives CDR1 LGHNT, CDR2 FRNRAP. This CDR3 comprises 22 residues. The V gene end was trimmed by 2 bases and the J gene end by 4 bases; junction bases not matched to a gene: 27. The CDR3 bases are TGTGCTAGTGGTTTGTCCCCCCCCGGGACAGGTGACAGGCCACAACTAGGCTATGGCTACACCTTC. Translation gives CASGLSPPGTGDRPQLGYGYTF. The full variable domain, rest sourced from reference TRBV12-5 and TRBJ1-2, is DARVTQTPRHKVTEMGQEVTMRCQPILGHNTVFWYRQTMMQGLELLAYFRNRAPLDDSGMPKDRFSAEMPDATLATLKIQPSEPRDSAVYFCASGLSPPGTGDRPQLGYGYTFGSGTRLTVV.

The gene calls are TRBV19 and TRBJ2-7, with D possibly matching TRBD2 (6 bases). This CDR3 comprises 13 residues. Looked up from germline, CDR1 is LNHDA and CDR2 is SQIVND (reference sequence). Trimming took 6 bases from V and 3 from J, leaving 12 bases between them. DNA of the CDR3: TGTGCCAGTAGACGCTCCGGGGGCTACGAGCAGTACTTC. It yields the protein CASRRSGGYEQYF.

The chain carries TRBV28 and TRBJ1-4; possibly TRBD1 for D (6 bases). Germline loops: CDR1 MDHEN, CDR2 SYDVKM. V gave up 6 bases and J gave up 9 bases, with 14 bases separating them. CDR3 length: 13 amino acids. DNA of the CDR3: TGTGCCAGCAGACAGGGAAGGGCAAAAAAACTGTTTTTT. Translating gives CASRQGRAKKLFF. Full variable domain (missing parts from reference TRBV28 and TRBJ1-4): DVKVTQSSRYLVKRTGEKVFLECVQDMDHENMFWYRQDPGLGLRLIYFSYDVKMKEKGDIPEGYSVSREKKERFSLILESASTNQTSMYLCASRQGRAKKLFFGSGTQLSVL.

The V call is TRBV28, the J call TRBJ2-7, with a possible D match to TRBD2 (6 bases). Deletions cut 1 base from V and 2 bases from J, with 9 bases between. The CDR3 runs to 14 residues. In germline, CDR1 is MDHEN, CDR2 SYDVKM. CDR3 sequence (DNA): TGTGCCAGCAGTTTATTTCCGGGGGCCTACGAGCAGTACTTC. Translating gives CASSLFPGAYEQYF. Supplemented by reference TRBV28 and TRBJ2-7, the full variable domain reads DVKVTQSSRYLVKRTGEKVFLECVQDMDHENMFWYRQDPGLGLRLIYFSYDVKMKEKGDIPEGYSVSREKKERFSLILESASTNQTSMYLCASSLFPGAYEQYFGPGTRLTVT.

This chain uses TRBV6-6 with TRBJ2-5, with D perhaps TRBD2 (6 bases). Germline CDR1 MNHNY, CDR2 SVGAGI (reference sequence). This CDR3 is built from 16 residues. The germline V and J ends were trimmed by 8 bases and 3 bases, with 22 bases remaining between them. The CDR3 region has the DNA TGTGCCAGCGACCTGGGTCTCGGCCCGGGAGAAGAGACCCAGTACTTC. Protein sequence: CASDLGLGPGEETQYF.

J is TRBJ1-6 and V is TRBV11-2; no firm D call. Trimming cost V 0 bases and J 15 bases, with 27 bases left between them. Germline V lookup: CDR1 SGHAT, CDR2 FQNNGV. This CDR3 is 18 amino acids long. The CDR3 nucleotides read TGTGCCAGCAGCTTAGATCTTAGTAGAGAGGGAGGTCGGCGGCTCCTCCACTTT. Its protein is CASSLDLSREGGRRLLHF.

This rearrangement joins TRBV4-1 to TRBJ2-7; D perhaps matches TRBD1 (6 bases). Germline CDR1 is MGHRA and CDR2 is YSYEKL. The ends were cut back, 0 bases at V and 0 bases at J, with 21 bases in the middle. There are 19 residues in the CDR3. CDR3 nucleotides: TGCGCCAGCAGCCAAGATGGGGGACATAACCTCAGAAGCTCCTACGAGCAGTACTTC. Translated, it gives CASSQDGGHNLRSSYEQYF.

This clone has more than one count but fewer than ten. This chain links TRBV19 with TRBJ1-3, with D unclear. V lost 1 base and J lost 2, with 9 bases in between. CDR1 and CDR2 (germline): LNHDA, SQIVND (reference sequence). The CDR3 is 15 amino acids. DNA of the CDR3: TGTGCCAGTAGTATAGGAGCGGTTCCTGGAAACACCATATATTTT. This gives the protein CASSIGAVPGNTIYF.

This chain connects TRBV15 to TRBJ1-5; D is undetermined. The germline V gene has CDR1 LNHNV and CDR2 YYDKDF (reference sequence). Trimming cost V 1 base and J 3 bases, with 10 bases left between them. The CDR3 runs to 15 residues. CDR3 loop: CATSRVVSNNQPQHF. CDR3 sequence (DNA): TGTGCCACCAGCAGAGTCGTGAGTAACAATCAGCCCCAGCATTTT.

This sequence joins TRBV7-9 and TRBJ1-2, with D perhaps TRBD1 (6 bases). The CDR3 has 14 residues. The germline V and J ends were trimmed by 5 bases and 8 bases, with 18 bases remaining between them. CDR1 and CDR2 from the germline V gene are SEHNR and FQNEAQ (reference sequence). The CDR3 sequence is CASSRPGHTSGYTF. CDR3 sequence (DNA): TGTGCCAGCAGCCGTCCGGGACACACGTCCGGCTACACCTTC.

The chain recombines TRBV5-5 with TRBJ2-2, with 10 bases that match TRBD1. CDR1 and CDR2 from the germline V gene are SGHKS and YYEKEE (reference sequence). This CDR3 has 15 residues. J was trimmed by 7 bases and V by 3 bases; bases with no gene match: 6. The CDR3 loop reads CASSYRQGAGGELFF. In nucleotides, the CDR3 is TGTGCCAGCAGCTACCGACAGGGGGCGGGCGGGGAGCTGTTTTTT.

This clone was counted once. The chain couples TRBV4-1 to TRBJ2-2; tentatively, D is TRBD1 (5 bases). CDR1 and CDR2 (germline): MGHRA, YSYEKL. V shed 6 bases and J shed 5 bases, with 13 bases lying between them. The CDR3 has 14 residues. CDR3 region: CASRMAGKTGELFF. CDR3 bases: TGCGCCAGCAGAATGGCAGGGAAGACCGGGGAGCTGTTTTTT.